The source of this T cell receptor beta chain is a study of OX40 agonist ivuxolimab in advanced cancers. Germline CDR1 reads MGHRA; CDR2 reads YSYEKL. V dropped 6 bases and J dropped 3; count of bases not matched to a gene: 9. This CDR3 has 15 residues. No patient had autoimmune disease or received systemic immunosuppression. Measured with immunoSEQ multiplex PCR; TCRdb has only the in-frame clones, and not every one. In the table there are tens of thousands of clones, more than 70% of which are singletons. Whole-study findings and limits: The study found among the lowest clonal expansion in partial responders at 0.1-3.0 mg/kg. There were also nonresponders showing low normalized T-cell clonal expansion. Clonal expansion from baseline to week 6 occurred in both CD4+ and CD8+ T cells.

This clone has just one count. Its specificity is not known. The source material was CD4+ or CD8+ T cells sorted from blood, sampled in a trial of the OX40 agonist ivuxolimab. This TCR derives from an adult with an advanced solid tumor such as melanoma, head and neck, liver or kidney cancer. V and J are TRBV4-1 and TRBJ2-7; 9 nucleotides line up with TRBD1. The CDR3 coding sequence is TGCGCCAGCAGACAGACCGGGACAGGGCTCTACGAGCAGTACTTC. Encoded protein: CASRQTGTGLYEQYF.